Shown below are 25 T cell receptor beta chains from a single sample sequenced in a study of blood T cell repertoires in COVID-19. Clones were sequenced by immunoSEQ multiplex PCR, and TCRdb holds only the in-frame ones, with some missing. The sample consists of 200,000 to 300,000 clones, around 85% of them appearing once. The specimen sequenced was peripheral blood. The receptors derive from a man aged 55 to 70 with acute or convalescent COVID-19.

About this clone itself: Additional DNA sequences in this sample encode the identical CDR3. V and J are TRBV28 and TRBJ2-7; D is uncertain. Germline assignment: CDR1 MDHEN and CDR2 SYDVKM. The CDR3 loop spans 13 amino acids. V was cut by 5 bases and J by 2 bases, with 10 bases left in between. CDR3 sequence (DNA): TGTGCCAGCAGTCCCAGTCTTACCTACGAGCAGTACTTC. Protein product: CASSPSLTYEQYF.

V usage is TRBV2 and J usage is TRBJ2-5; 11 bases are shared with TRBD2. The CDR3 is made up of 15 amino acids. Trimming took 7 bases from V and 1 from J; bases not matched to a gene: 5. CDR1 and CDR2 from the germline V gene are SNHLY and FYNNEI. CDR3 coding DNA: TGTGCCAGCACTCTCGGGACTAGCGGCCAAGAGACCCAGTACTTC. Encoded protein: CASTLGTSGQETQYF.

With regard to this clone: One end of the junction varies from germline; a read error may be responsible. V gene TRBV7-7 combines with J gene TRBJ2-5, with 7 bases fitting TRBD1. Germline-derived CDR1 and CDR2 are SSHAT and FNYEAQ (reference sequence). CDR3 size: 17 residues. CDR3 sequence reads: CASSPRPLGMTGSTQYF. Here the CDR3 DNA reads TGTGCTAGCAGCCCCCGACCCTTGGGTATGACAGGGAGTACCCAGTACTTC.

The chain combines TRBV6-5 with TRBJ1-1; TRBD1 matches at 7 bases. The CDR3 covers 14 residues. Germline CDR1 MNHEY, CDR2 SVGAGI. V shed 7 bases and J 3 bases; nucleotides not matched to a gene: 8. DNA of the CDR3: TGTGCCAGCAATCAACAGGGGCGGGACACTGAAGCTTTCTTT. Residues: CASNQQGRDTEAFF.

The rearrangement uses TRBV10-3 and TRBJ2-1, with TRBD1 identical over 8 bases. The CDR3 consists of 15 residues. Germline CDR1 is ENHRY and CDR2 is SYGVKD. J lost 7 bases, V lost 0 bases, and 5 bases had no gene match. The CDR3 loop reads CAISESTGTGNEQFF. The CDR3 DNA reads as TGTGCCATCAGTGAGTCTACCGGGACAGGTAATGAGCAGTTCTTC.

The chain links TRBV6-2 or TRBV6-3 to TRBJ1-2; TRBD1 aligns across 10 bases. The CDR3 spans 12 residues. V lost 4 bases and J lost 11; bases outside the gene matches: 4. Germline values: CDR1 MNHEY, CDR2 SVGEGT. The CDR3 DNA follows: TGTGCCAGCAGTTCGGACAGGGGGATTTACACCTTC. As protein: CASSSDRGIYTF.

The genes are TRBV3-1 (or the pseudogene TRBV3-2) and TRBJ1-2; D is ambiguous. Germline CDR1 and CDR2: LGHDT and YNNKEL (reference sequence). Trimming left V 4 bases short and J 4 bases short, with 16 bases between. The CDR3 runs 15 residues. CDR3 region: CASSPVISRSYGYTF. In DNA form, the CDR3 reads TGTGCCAGCAGCCCCGTGATTTCACGGAGCTATGGCTACACCTTC.

The rearrangement uses TRBV11-3 and TRBJ2-7, with D possibly being TRBD1 (7 bases). The CDR3 totals 14 residues. V gave up 2 bases and J gave up 5 bases, with 13 bases separating them. Per the germline V gene, CDR1 is SGHNT and CDR2 is YENEEA. In DNA form, the CDR3 reads TGTGCCAGCAGCTTACGCGGGACAGCGGACGAGCAGTACTTC. Residues: CASSLRGTADEQYF.

This chain links TRBV28 with TRBJ1-3, with D maybe TRBD1 (5 bases). V dropped 8 bases and J dropped 0 bases, with 14 bases sitting between them. This CDR3 has 15 amino acids. Germline CDR1 and CDR2: MDHEN and SYDVKM. As DNA, the CDR3 is TGTGCCAGCCGGCTATCTCAGGGCTCTGGAAACACCATATATTTT. It yields the protein CASRLSQGSGNTIYF.

The rearrangement uses TRBV6-4 and TRBJ2-7, with 8 bases aligning to TRBD2. The CDR3 totals 15 residues. J gave up 0 bases and V 3 bases, and 4 bases lay outside the gene matches. Germline-derived CDR1 and CDR2 are MRHNA and SNTAGT. As DNA, the CDR3 is TGTGCCAGCAGTGAAGAGAGCGGGAGCTCCTACGAGCAGTACTTC. It is translated as CASSEESGSSYEQYF.

The chain combines TRBV18 with TRBJ1-5; D gene ambiguous. Trimming took 4 bases from V and 4 from J, leaving 8 bases between them. This CDR3 is 13 amino acids long. Germline V gives CDR1 KGHSH, CDR2 LQKENI. CDR3: CASSLTKNQPQHF. CDR3 DNA sequence: TGTGCCAGCTCACTTACAAAAAATCAGCCCCAGCATTTT.

The chain combines TRBV27 with TRBJ2-1, with 7 bases that match TRBD2. Trimming removed 1 base from V and 10 bases from J; junction bases left unmatched: 4. Germline V lookup: CDR1 MNHEY, CDR2 SMNVEV (reference sequence). The CDR3 sequence is 13 residues long. The CDR3 DNA follows: TGTGCCAGCAGTTTATGGGAGGGGATCGAGCAGTTCTTC. It specifies CASSLWEGIEQFF.

J is TRBJ1-6 and V is TRBV5-4, with no clear D. The germline V gene encodes CDR1 SGHNT and CDR2 YYREEE (reference sequence). The CDR3 loop spans 17 amino acids. Trimming cost V 2 bases and J 4 bases, with 16 bases left between them. The CDR3 loop is CASSFSPLAVYNSPLHF. The CDR3 coding sequence is TGTGCCAGCAGCTTTTCCCCATTGGCAGTGTATAATTCACCCCTCCACTTT.

The rearrangement joins TRBV5-1 to TRBJ1-3, with 10 bases matching TRBD1. The trim removed 3 bases at V and 2 bases at J, leaving 2 bases unmatched. Germline values: CDR1 SGHRS, CDR2 YFSETQ. The length of the CDR3 is 15 residues. This CDR3 reads CASSSGTGAGNTIYF. The CDR3 DNA is TGCGCCAGCAGCTCCGGGACAGGGGCTGGAAACACCATATATTTT.

The chain links TRBV6-1 to TRBJ1-1; 10 bases are shared with TRBD1. This CDR3 is 16 amino acids long. The V and J ends lost 3 bases and 4 bases, in that order; junction bases with no gene match: 8. In germline, CDR1 is MNHNS, CDR2 SASEGT. DNA for the CDR3: TGTGCCAGCAGTGAGCTACCGGGACAGGGGAGCACTGAAGCTTTCTTT. Translating gives CASSELPGQGSTEAFF.

The chain links TRBV24-1 to TRBJ2-3, with 14 bases fitting TRBD2. CDR1 and CDR2 from the germline V gene are KGHDR and SFDVKD. This CDR3 is 19 amino acids long. With V trimmed by 4 bases and J by 0 bases, 8 bases remained unmatched. The CDR3 region has the DNA TGTGCCACCAGTGACCAGACTAGCGGGGGGGTCCTTAGCACAGATACGCAGTATTTT. Protein product: CATSDQTSGGVLSTDTQYF.

V is TRBV5-1 and J is TRBJ1-1; TRBD1 is a possible D gene (6 bases). From germline, CDR1 is SGHRS and CDR2 YFSETQ. This CDR3 has 16 amino acids. V was pared by 4 bases and J by 2 bases, with 18 bases between. The CDR3 sequence: CASSRFRAQGNTEAFF. The CDR3 DNA is TGCGCCAGCAGCAGATTCAGGGCACAGGGTAACACTGAAGCTTTCTTT.

The V call is TRBV9, the J call TRBJ2-2, with 11 bases that match TRBD2. Looked up from germline, CDR1 is SGDLS and CDR2 is YYNGEE. The junction had 9 bases not matched to a gene; V was cut back by 7 bases and J by 4 bases. This CDR3 spans 16 amino acids. CDR3 nucleotides: TGTGCCAGCGGTCTCCTACTAGCGGGAGTCACCGGGGAGCTGTTTTTT. Its protein product is CASGLLLAGVTGELFF.

The chain combines TRBV4-3 with TRBJ1-3, with D hard to call. V was cut by 4 bases and J by 0 bases, with 10 bases left in between. The CDR3 runs to 15 residues. The V gene's germline CDR1 is LGHNA and CDR2 YSLEER. CDR3 region: CASSPAKRSGNTIYF. The CDR3 nucleotides read TGCGCCAGCAGCCCCGCTAAACGCTCTGGAAACACCATATATTTT.

This clone was recorded only once. This chain links TRBV24-1 with TRBJ2-5; 10 nucleotides line up with TRBD1. CDR1 is KGHDR, CDR2 SFDVKD, per germline. CDR3 length: 12 amino acids. After removal of 9 bases from V and 5 bases from J, the junction contained 2 bases not matched to a gene. The CDR3 nucleotides are TGTGCCACCGGGGGACAGGGGGAGACCCAGTACTTC. Its translation: CATGGQGETQYF.

This chain connects TRBV14 to TRBJ2-7; the D is unclear. This CDR3 is 14 amino acids long. Looked up from germline, CDR1 is SGHDN and CDR2 is FVKESK. V dropped 1 base and J dropped 4 bases, with 11 bases sitting between them. The CDR3 sequence is CASSQVGGGYEQYF. For the CDR3, the DNA is TGTGCCAGCAGCCAAGTCGGCGGTGGTTACGAGCAGTACTTC.

On this clone: The junction does not match germline at one end; this may be a read error. The chain links TRBV20-1 to TRBJ2-7, with 9 bases matching TRBD1. CDR1 DFQATT and CDR2 SNEGSKA come from the germline V gene (reference sequence). The CDR3 consists of 13 residues. The CDR3 is CSASPPGTGWCEF. The DNA of the CDR3 is TGCAGTGCTAGTCCTCCCGGGACAGGGTGGTGTGAGTTC.

V gene TRBV6-2 or TRBV6-3 combines with J gene TRBJ2-5; TRBD2 aligns across 10 bases. This CDR3 has 15 amino acids. J was trimmed by 5 bases and V by 2 bases; bases with no gene match: 5. Germline values: CDR1 MNHEY, CDR2 SVGEGT. CDR3 nucleotide sequence: TGTGCCAGCAGTTACAGAGCGGGAGGGCCTGAGACCCAGTACTTC. It codes for CASSYRAGGPETQYF.

The chain employs TRBV6-2 or TRBV6-3 and TRBJ1-1; D is uncertain. Trimming removed 0 bases from V and 8 bases from J, with 13 bases in between. This CDR3 spans 14 amino acids. The V gene's germline CDR1 is MNHEY and CDR2 SVGEGT. The CDR3: CASSYSRNYGEAFF. CDR3 DNA: TGTGCCAGCAGTTACTCGCGAAATTACGGGGAAGCTTTCTTT.

The chain links TRBV9 to TRBJ2-1; 13 bases align to TRBD2. Losses at the gene ends were 3 bases for V and 0 bases for J; bases not matched to a gene: 6. The germline V gene has CDR1 SGDLS and CDR2 YYNGEE. The CDR3 is 18 amino acids. In DNA form, the CDR3 reads TGTGCCAGCAGCGCACACGGACTAGCGGGAGACTCCTACAATGAGCAGTTCTTC. Translated, it gives CASSAHGLAGDSYNEQFF.